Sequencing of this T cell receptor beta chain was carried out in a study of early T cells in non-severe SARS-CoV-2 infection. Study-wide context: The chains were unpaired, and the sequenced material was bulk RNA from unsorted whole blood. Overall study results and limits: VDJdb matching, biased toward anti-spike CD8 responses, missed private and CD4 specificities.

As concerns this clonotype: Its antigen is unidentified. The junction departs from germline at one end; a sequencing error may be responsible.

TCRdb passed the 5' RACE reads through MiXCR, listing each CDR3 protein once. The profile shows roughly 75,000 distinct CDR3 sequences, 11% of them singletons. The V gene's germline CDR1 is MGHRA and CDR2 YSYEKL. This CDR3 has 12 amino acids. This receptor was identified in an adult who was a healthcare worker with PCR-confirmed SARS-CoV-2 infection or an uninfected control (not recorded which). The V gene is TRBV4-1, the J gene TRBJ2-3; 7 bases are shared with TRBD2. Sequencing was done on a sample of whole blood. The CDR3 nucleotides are TGCGCCAACAGCCGGACTAGAGATACGCAGTATTTT. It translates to CANSRTRDTQYF.